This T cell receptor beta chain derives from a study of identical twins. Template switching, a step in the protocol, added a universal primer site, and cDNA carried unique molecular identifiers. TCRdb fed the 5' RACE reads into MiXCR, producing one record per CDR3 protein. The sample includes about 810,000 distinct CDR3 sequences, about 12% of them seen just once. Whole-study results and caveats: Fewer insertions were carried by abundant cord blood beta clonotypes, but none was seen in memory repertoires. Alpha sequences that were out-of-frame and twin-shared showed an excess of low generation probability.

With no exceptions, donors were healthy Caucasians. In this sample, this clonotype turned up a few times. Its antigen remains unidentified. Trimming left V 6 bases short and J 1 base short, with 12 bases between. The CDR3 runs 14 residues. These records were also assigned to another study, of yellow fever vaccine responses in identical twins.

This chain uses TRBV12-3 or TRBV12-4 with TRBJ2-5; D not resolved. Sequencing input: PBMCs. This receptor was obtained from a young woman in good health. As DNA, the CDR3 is TGTGCCAGCAGCCTTACACCGAGCCAAGAGACCCAGTACTTC. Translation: CASSLTPSQETQYF.